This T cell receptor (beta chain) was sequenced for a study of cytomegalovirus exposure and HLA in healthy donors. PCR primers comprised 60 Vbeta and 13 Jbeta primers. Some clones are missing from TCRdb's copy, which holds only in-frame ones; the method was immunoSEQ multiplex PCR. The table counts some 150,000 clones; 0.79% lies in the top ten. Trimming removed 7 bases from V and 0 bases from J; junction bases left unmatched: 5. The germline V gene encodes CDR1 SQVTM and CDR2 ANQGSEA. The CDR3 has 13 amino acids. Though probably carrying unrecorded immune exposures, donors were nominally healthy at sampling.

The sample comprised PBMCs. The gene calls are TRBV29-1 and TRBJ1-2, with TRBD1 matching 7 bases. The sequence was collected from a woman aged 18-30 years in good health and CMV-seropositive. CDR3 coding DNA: TGCAGCGCATCGGGACAGACTAACTATGGCTACACCTTC. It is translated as CSASGQTNYGYTF.